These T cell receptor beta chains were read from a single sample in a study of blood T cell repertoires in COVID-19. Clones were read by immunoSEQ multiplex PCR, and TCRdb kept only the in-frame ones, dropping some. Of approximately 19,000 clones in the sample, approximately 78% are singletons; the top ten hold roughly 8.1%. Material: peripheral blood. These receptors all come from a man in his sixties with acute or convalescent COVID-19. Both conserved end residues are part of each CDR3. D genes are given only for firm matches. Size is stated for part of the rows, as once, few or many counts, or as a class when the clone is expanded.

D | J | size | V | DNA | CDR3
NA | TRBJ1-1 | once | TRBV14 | TGTGCCAGCAGCTCCTATCGGGGAGCTGAAGCTTTCTTT | CASSSYRGAEAFF
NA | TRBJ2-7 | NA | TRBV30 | TGTGCCTGGAGTGCGGGTACCCGGGTTGGCGAGCAGTACTTC | CAWSAGTRVGEQYF
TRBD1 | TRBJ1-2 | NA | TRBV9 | TGTGCCAGCAGCGCGCAGACAGGGGACCTCGGAGGCTACACCTTC | CASSAQTGDLGGYTF
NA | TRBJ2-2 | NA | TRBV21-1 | TGTGCCACGCTACGCCCGCTAGCGGACACCGGGGAGCTGTTTTTT | CATLRPLADTGELFF
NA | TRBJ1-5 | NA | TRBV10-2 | TGCGCCAGCAGAGGAGAGGCTTATCAGCCCCAGCATTTT | CASRGEAYQPQHF
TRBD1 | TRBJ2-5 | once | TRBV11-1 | TGTGCCAGCAGCGTTGAACAGGGGGTAGGAGAGACCCAGTACTTC | CASSVEQGVGETQYF
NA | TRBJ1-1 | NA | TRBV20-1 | TGCAGTGCTCTCAGGAACACTGAAGCTTTCTTT | CSALRNTEAFF
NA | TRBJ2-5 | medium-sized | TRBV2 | TGTGCCAGCAGTGACCCAGACAGTGAAGAGACCCAGTACTTC | CASSDPDSEETQYF
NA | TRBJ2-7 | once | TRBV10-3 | TGTGCCATCAGTGGGACAGAGAGCTCCTACGAGCAGTACTTC | CAISGTESSYEQYF
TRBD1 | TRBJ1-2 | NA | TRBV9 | TGTGCCAGCAGCCCTCGGGACAGACCCTATGGCTACACCTTC | CASSPRDRPYGYTF
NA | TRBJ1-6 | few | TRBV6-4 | TGTGCCAGCAGTACCCGGGAGGGGACTTCACCCCTCCACTTT | CASSTREGTSPLHF
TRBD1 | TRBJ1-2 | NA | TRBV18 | TGTGCCAGCTCCTTGATAAGTACAGGGGACGGCTACACCTTC | CASSLISTGDGYTF
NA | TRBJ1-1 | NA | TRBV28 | TGTGCCAGCAGGGCGGGGGGTCGGACTGAAGCTTTCTTT | CASRAGGRTEAFF
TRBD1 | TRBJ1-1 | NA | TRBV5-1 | TGCGCCAGCAGCAGCAGGGGGGCGAACACTGAAGCTTTCTTT | CASSSRGANTEAFF
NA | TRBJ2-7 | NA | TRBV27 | TGTGCGGCGGGCCTACCTCTCTACGAGCAGTACTTC | CAAGLPLYEQYF
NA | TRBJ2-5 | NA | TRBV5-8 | TGTGCCAGCAGCTTGGGCACCTACTCCGGGGAGACCCAGTACTTC | CASSLGTYSGETQYF
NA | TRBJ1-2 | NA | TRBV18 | TGTGCCAGCTCACCCCTCGGAGGGAACTATGGCTACACCTTC | CASSPLGGNYGYTF
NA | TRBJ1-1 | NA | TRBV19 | TGTGCCAGTAGTCTTAGCCGGGATAGAGGCCGTGAAGCTTTCTTT | CASSLSRDRGREAFF
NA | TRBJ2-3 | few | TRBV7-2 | TGTGCCAGCAGCTTCCGGACGGGATATAGCACAGATACGCAGTATTTT | CASSFRTGYSTDTQYF
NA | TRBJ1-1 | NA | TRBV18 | TGTGCCAGCTCCAAGGGGCAGGATAACACTGAAGCTTTCTTT | CASSKGQDNTEAFF
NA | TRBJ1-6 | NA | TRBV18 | TGTGCCAGCGCCACCAGGGGCGTCAGTTCACCCCTCCACTTT | CASATRGVSSPLHF
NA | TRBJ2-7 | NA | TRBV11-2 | TGTGCCAGCAGCTTATGGCAGGGCCCCTACGAGCAGTACTTC | CASSLWQGPYEQYF
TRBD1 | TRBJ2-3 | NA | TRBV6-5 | TGTGCCAGCAACAGGAGGGACAGGGCAGATACGCAGTATTTT | CASNRRDRADTQYF
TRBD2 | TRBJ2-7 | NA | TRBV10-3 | TGTGCCATCAGTGAGGGGGGACTAGCCTACGAGCAGTACTTC | CAISEGGLAYEQYF
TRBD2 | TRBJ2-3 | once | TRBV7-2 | TGTGCCAGCAGCGCGGGGGGCCGCACAGATACGCAGTATTTT | CASSAGGRTDTQYF
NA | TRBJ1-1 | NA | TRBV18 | TGTGCCAGCTCCTATTTGGGGGGTGAAGCTTTCTTT | CASSYLGGEAFF
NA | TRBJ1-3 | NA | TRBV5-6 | TGTGCCAGCAGCACAGGGCCCCAGCCTGGGAACACCATATATTTT | CASSTGPQPGNTIYF
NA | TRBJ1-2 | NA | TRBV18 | TGTGCCAGCTCACCTTCGACGGAGCTTTATGGCTACACCTTC | CASSPSTELYGYTF
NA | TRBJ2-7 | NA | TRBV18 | TGTGCCAGCTCAGATTTCGTTAGCTCGGGCGAGCAGTACTTC | CASSDFVSSGEQYF
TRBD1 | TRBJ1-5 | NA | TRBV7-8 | TGTGCCAGCAGCTTAGCGGGACAGGGGAGACGGCCCCAGCATTTT | CASSLAGQGRRPQHF
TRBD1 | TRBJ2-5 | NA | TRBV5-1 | TGCGCCAGCAGCTTGGCGTGGACAGGGGAGACCCAGTACTTC | CASSLAWTGETQYF